This TCR beta chain was sequenced in a study of vaccination effects on CD4 cells after COVID-19. Regarding the study as a whole: Early timepoints after infection were absent, and convalescent patients were few in the study.

Antigen-specific CD4+ T cell clonotypes were called by their expansion after viral peptide-pool culture in ViraFEST. CD4+ T cell isolation took place after approximately 11 days of culture. People in the vaccine group had not been infected with SARS-CoV-2 before, and their nucleocapsid antibodies were negative. At days 3 and 7, half of the medium was exchanged for IL-2 medium. A remark on this clone: The antigen is not known.

This table comes from immunoSEQ multiplex PCR, and its TCRdb copy is limited to in-frame clones, with some not included. This sample has tens of thousands of clones, with roughly 75% found just once. Sequencing used CD4+ T cells from PBMCs cultured with HCoV-OC43 spike peptides, obtained before COVID-19 vaccination. Subset described: HCoV-OC43 spike overlapping peptide pool stimulation. The sequence was collected from a human donor who received a COVID-19 vaccine.

CDR3 DNA: TGTGCCAGCAGTCTTAGGACAGGGCACCCAGATACGCAGTATTTT. Its translation: CASSLRTGHPDTQYF. The J gene is TRBJ2-3, the V gene TRBV28, with 8 nucleotides matching TRBD1. This CDR3 is 15 amino acids long. Germline trimming cut 5 bases from V and 4 bases from J; bases unmatched to any gene: 8. Looked up from germline, CDR1 is MDHEN and CDR2 is SYDVKM.